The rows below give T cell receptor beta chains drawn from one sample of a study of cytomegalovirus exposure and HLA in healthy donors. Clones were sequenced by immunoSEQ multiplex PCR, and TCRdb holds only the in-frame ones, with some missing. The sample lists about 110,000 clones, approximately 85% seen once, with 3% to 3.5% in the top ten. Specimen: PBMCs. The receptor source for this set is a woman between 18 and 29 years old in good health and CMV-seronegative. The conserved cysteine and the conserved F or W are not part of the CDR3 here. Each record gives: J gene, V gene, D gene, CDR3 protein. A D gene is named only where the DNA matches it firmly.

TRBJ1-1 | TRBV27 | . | ASRYHMNTEAF
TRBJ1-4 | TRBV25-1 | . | ASMRGGTNEKLF
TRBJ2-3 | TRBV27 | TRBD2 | ASSIRDTSGPVGDTQY
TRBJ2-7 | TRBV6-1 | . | ARPDRKNYEQY
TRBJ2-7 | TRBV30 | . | AWSVGGPYEQY
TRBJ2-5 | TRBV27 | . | ASWGGEAQY
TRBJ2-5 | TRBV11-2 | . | ASSLSTGESETQY
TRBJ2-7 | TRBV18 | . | ASLTTQGPYEQY
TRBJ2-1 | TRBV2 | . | ASSVGRASYNEQF
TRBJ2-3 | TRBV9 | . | ASSPQTGGGGVADTQY
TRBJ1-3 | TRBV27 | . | ASRPVGGSGNTIY
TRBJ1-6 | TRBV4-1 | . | ASSQDQGLNSPLH
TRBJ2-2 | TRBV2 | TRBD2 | ASRVSSGGSNTGELF
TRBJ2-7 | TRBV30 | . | AWSDSGYEQY
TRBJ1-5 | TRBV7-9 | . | ASSLARLDSNQPQH
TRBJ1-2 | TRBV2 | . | ASSETANYGYT
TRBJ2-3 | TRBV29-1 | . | SAFRSHIY
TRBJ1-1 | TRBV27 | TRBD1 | ASSPIQGGSTEAF
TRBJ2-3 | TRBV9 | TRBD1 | ASSVVGAGQGRVTQY
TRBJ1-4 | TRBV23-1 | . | ASSPWEGVKTTNEKLF
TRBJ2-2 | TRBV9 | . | ASSAQGSALITGELF
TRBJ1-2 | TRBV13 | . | ASSLQEGNYGYT
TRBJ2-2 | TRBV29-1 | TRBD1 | SAKTGLEDTGELF
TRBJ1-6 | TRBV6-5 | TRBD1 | ASSPSGTGGSPLH